This TCR beta chain is drawn from a study of blood T cell repertoires in COVID-19. Study overall: In each case, the material was cDNA or gDNA derived from T cells, B-cell-depleted T cells, or PBMCs.

There are a few counts of this clone. CDR1 is GTSNPN, CDR2 SVGIG, per germline (reference sequence). The CDR3 runs 15 residues. V lost 0 bases, J lost 5 bases, and 14 bases lay in between. Method: immunoSEQ multiplex PCR; TCRdb's copy keeps in-frame clones and lacks some. The sample consists of some 250,000 clones, approximately 85% of them appearing once. The chain links TRBV30 to TRBJ2-1; D perhaps matches TRBD2 (5 bases). The sample comprised PBMCs or T cells enriched from blood (not recorded which). The receptor comes from a woman aged 50 to 65 who had recovered from COVID-19. CDR3 sequence (DNA): TGTGCCTGGAGTGTACAAGCGGTGGGTGACAATGAGCAGTTCTTC. Its translation is CAWSVQAVGDNEQFF.